The subject of this entry is one T cell receptor beta chain. This record belongs to a study of T cell changes during pregnancy in multiple sclerosis. Looked up from germline, CDR1 is ENHRY and CDR2 is SYGVKD. After removal of 6 bases from V and 0 bases from J, the junction contained 18 bases not matched to a gene. The CDR3 extends over 20 amino acids. Using immunoSEQ multiplex PCR, the repertoire was profiled, and TCRdb retains in-frame clones only, with some absent. In the table there are approximately 61,000 clones, roughly 90% of which are singletons. This rearrangement joins TRBV10-3 to TRBJ2-1; TRBD2 matches 9 bases. This receptor was identified in a female donor in good health, enrolled as a control in a pregnancy study. The material was peripheral blood, obtained after pregnancy. The CDR3 region has the DNA TGTGCCATCAGCACCCTGATCTGGCGGGAGGGTCCCGGCTCCTACAATGAGCAGTTCTTC. Its protein is CAISTLIWREGPGSYNEQFF.